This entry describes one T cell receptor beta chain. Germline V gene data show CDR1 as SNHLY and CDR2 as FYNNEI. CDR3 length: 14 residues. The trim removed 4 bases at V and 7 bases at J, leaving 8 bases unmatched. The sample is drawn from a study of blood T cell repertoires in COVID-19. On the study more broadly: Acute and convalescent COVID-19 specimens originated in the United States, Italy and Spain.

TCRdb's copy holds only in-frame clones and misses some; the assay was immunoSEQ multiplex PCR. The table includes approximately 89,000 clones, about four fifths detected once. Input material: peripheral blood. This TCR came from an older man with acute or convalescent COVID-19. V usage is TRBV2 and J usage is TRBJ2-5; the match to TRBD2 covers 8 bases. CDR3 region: CASSVQRESVTQYF. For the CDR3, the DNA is TGTGCCAGCAGTGTCCAGCGGGAGTCGGTGACCCAGTACTTC.